This T cell receptor beta chain was identified during a study of beta chain features in type 1 diabetes (dated by TCRdb to 2016 to 2019). General notes on the study: Mean age, gender distribution, total cell number and subset yield did not differ between patients and healthy donors. In the study, recently diagnosed type 1 diabetes patients and matched healthy donors were compared on the TCRB repertoires of their sorted circulating CD4+ T cell subsets. Regulatory and stem cell-like memory subsets were obtained from only 8 patients and roughly eight healthy donors, while naive and central memory subsets were obtained from all 30 or so donors. Across all samples, around 100 million sorted cells were examined, and cell number per subset correlated strongly with RNA yield.

This clone was seen a handful of times. This clone's antigen is unknown. No base qualities exist here, and no much larger clone lies one base off it. The entire isolated RNA was reverse transcribed using the High Capacity cDNA Reverse Transcription Kit, and thus expressed TCRB transcripts were sequenced. Deep immunoSEQ sequencing was applied to naive, central memory and regulatory T cell samples, giving an average of roughly 3.5 million total reads per sample. After sorted cells were lysed in RLT buffer, RNA was extracted with DNase-treated RNeasy Micro or Mini kits, with the choice depending on cell number. To prevent cross-contamination, each cell subset was processed individually, whereas patient and healthy donor samples were processed jointly. Using the immunoSEQ multiplex PCR, TCRB sequences were amplified from cDNA into 87-bp fragments spanning the CDR3 region. The amplicons were sequenced using the Illumina HiSeq platform. On the authors' methods: PCR bias was computationally corrected using synthetic template baselines, reads within Hamming distance 2 were collapsed, and singletons that could not be merged were discarded. Reads were aligned against IMGT to assign V, D and J genes, CDR3 length and insertions or deletions at six rearrangement sites. Clonotype counts were normalized to sorted cell number within each subset before computing true diversity and Gini coefficients with the tcR R package. The overlap coefficient, calculated on TCRB nucleotide sequences, was used to quantify repertoire sharing. Out-of-frame TCRB sequences from naive cells were analyzed as a proxy for the pre-selection repertoire. Entries here come from immuneACCESS through TCRdb and include only in-frame sequences with V and J called. Some clones fail to appear in such tables; in the studies checked, an unresolved V gene covers under half of the shortfall, and the cause of the remainder is unknown. For V, J and clone size, that table is used; D and trimming come from the DNA. Across this sample there are 350,000 to 450,000 clones, with roughly 16% seen only once. The biggest ten clones account for more than 0.015% of the sample.

Each donor gave one peripheral blood draw, roughly 0.12 L on average, collected into heparinised tubes. Using a panel that included CD45RO, CCR7, CD25, CD127, CD95 and CD27, naive, central memory, regulatory and stem cell-like memory CD4+ T cells were sorted on a BD FACSAria II. Every sorted population had a purity above 95%. Right away, PBMCs were isolated by Lymphoprep density gradient centrifugation and were stained directly, with no culture step. So that batch effects would be minimized, each experiment stained and sorted samples in pairs, pairing one healthy donor with one patient. Beyond this particular receptor, the publication reports: Naive, central memory and regulatory TCRB repertoires appeared more similar among patients than among healthy donors. Fewer insertions and more nucleotide deletions at VDJ recombination sites were observed in patients with type 1 diabetes, implying thymic rearrangement abnormalities. Only small numbers of individuals were included in the HLA sub-analyses, which left unresolved whether HLA type had any influence on TCRB rearrangement. Type 1 diabetes patients showed a moderate but significant shortening of TCRB CDR3 length in all four CD4+ subsets. Because cDNA rather than genomic DNA was sequenced, highly expressing activated cells could have been over-represented, although no difference in activation and CD3 levels was found between groups. Shorter templates might be favored by PCR, yet because patient and control samples were amplified and corrected together, any such skew would affect both groups equally.

V loses 7 bases at its end and J loses 6 bases; junction bases beyond the gene matches: 15. Counted from cysteine to phenylalanine, this CDR3 has 15 amino acids. Only CDR3 DNA remains: 45 bases, in frame from the first base. CDR1 SQVTM and CDR2 ANQGSEA were looked up in the germline V gene. This sequence was found in a woman between 18 and 29 years old in good health. Rearrangement joined TRBV29-1 to TRBJ1-2, with TRBD1 matching 9 junction bases. The sequenced sample was naive CD4+ T cells from blood. The meaning of the sample's cell subset or site label: true naive CD4+ T cells. The base sequence is TGCAGCGCTCGGAGGGAGATCGGGACAGGGAATGGCTACACCTTC. It is translated as CSARREIGTGNGYTF.